The entry that follows covers one T cell receptor (beta chain) sequence. The antigen is not known. These data come from a study of T and B cells in COVID-19 patients. The overall study: Of about 19 active-infection patients, 12 were critically ill with mechanical ventilation or extracorporeal membrane oxygenation.

V dropped 1 base and J dropped 1 base, with 6 bases sitting between them. Germline-derived CDR1 and CDR2 are SGHTA and FQGNSA. There are 14 residues in the CDR3. Each TRB amplification used roughly 240-550 ng of genomic DNA from blood. Study observations and caveats: No sequencing was yet done of CD4+, regulatory or CD8+ subsets, or of SARS-CoV-2-responsive or tetramer+ sorted cells. Patients with COVID-19 reportedly showed strongly skewed T cell receptor beta variable and joining gene usage.

TRB rearrangements were amplified by multiplex PCR with BIOMED2 TRB-A/B primers. One entry per CDR3 protein, called by TCRdb with MiXCR from the multiplex PCR reads. The sample records fewer than 5,000 distinct CDR3 sequences, less than 40% being singletons. Material for sequencing was blood. The rearrangement joins TRBV7-2 to TRBJ2-3, with D unresolved. This receptor was taken from a human donor who had recovered from COVID-19. The CDR3 spells CASSLDPGTDTQYF. DNA of the CDR3: TGTGCCAGCAGCTTAGATCCGGGCACAGATACGCAGTATTTT. The full variable domain, its missing parts supplied by reference TRBV7-2 and TRBJ2-3, is GAGVSQSPSNKVTEKGKDVELRCDPISGHTALYWYRQSLGQGLEFLIYFQGNSAPDKSGLPSDRFSAERTGGSVSTLTIQRTQQEDSAVYLCASSLDPGTDTQYFGPGTRLTVL.